The 15 T cell receptor beta chains below all came from one sample that was sequenced in a study of shared clonotypes between healthy human individuals. This table comes from immunoSEQ multiplex PCR, and its TCRdb copy is limited to in-frame clones, with some not included. The sample records over a million clones, 95% to 99% being singletons. Input material: naive CD4+ T cells sorted from blood. Sample subset: CD45RA+ positively selected. The receptors come from a man younger than 45 in good health.

The chain links TRBV5-4 to TRBJ2-1; 10 bases align to TRBD2. Germline V gene sequence: CDR1 SGHNT, CDR2 YYREEE (reference sequence). The CDR3 totals 15 residues. Trimming removed 3 bases from V and 4 bases from J; junction bases left unmatched: 4. CDR3 sequence (DNA): TGTGCCAGCAGCTATGGACTAGCGGATTACAATGAGCAGTTCTTC. It specifies CASSYGLADYNEQFF.

The rearrangement joins TRBV18 to TRBJ2-5; D is uncertain. V lost 4 bases to trimming and J lost 2 bases, with 11 bases between them. This CDR3 region has 14 residues. Germline lookup yields CDR1 KGHSH and CDR2 LQKENI. The CDR3 loop reads CASSLFATQETQYF. CDR3 in DNA: TGTGCCAGCTCACTGTTCGCAACACAAGAGACCCAGTACTTC.

This CDR3 reads CASRLAPSGSSYNEQFF. The CDR3 DNA sequence: TGTGCAAGTCGCTTAGCCCCTAGCGGGAGCTCCTACAATGAGCAGTTCTTC. V is TRBV12-2 and J is TRBJ2-1; the D call of TRBD2 is as the table states it, not checked on the DNA. TRBV12-2 is a recognized pseudogene. This CDR3 contains 17 residues.

The chain combines TRBV14 with TRBJ2-1; possibly TRBD2 for D (6 bases). The CDR3 has 16 residues. Between the trimmed V and J ends, which lost 4 bases and 2 bases, there was a span of 15 bases. From germline, CDR1 is SGHDN and CDR2 FVKESK. CDR3 protein: CASSPRAGRPYNEQFF. The CDR3 nucleotides read TGTGCCAGCAGCCCTCGAGCGGGTAGGCCCTACAATGAGCAGTTCTTC. The entire variable domain, with the rest obtained from reference TRBV14 and TRBJ2-1, is as follows: EAGVTQFPSHSVIEKGQTVTLRCDPISGHDNLYWYRRVMGKEIKFLLHFVKESKQDESGMPNNRFLAERTGGTYSTLKVQPAELEDSGVYFCASSPRAGRPYNEQFFGPGTRLTVL.

The chain is built from TRBV7-9 and TRBJ2-7, with D perhaps assigned TRBD1 or TRBD2 (5 bases each). Trimming shortened V by 3 bases and J by 4 bases, and 16 bases separated the two germline ends. Germline V lookup: CDR1 SEHNR, CDR2 FQNEAQ (reference sequence). The CDR3 length is 15 residues. Here the CDR3 DNA reads TGTGCCAGCAGCTTGTTGTATCCCGGGGCATACGAGCAGTACTTC. It encodes CASSLLYPGAYEQYF.

CDR3: CASSQGGGGTGGQNIQYF. The CDR3 DNA is TGCGCCAGCAGCCAAGGGGGCGGGGGCACAGGGGGCCAAAACATTCAGTACTTC. The chain recombines TRBV4-3 with TRBJ2-4, with TRBD1 identical over 9 bases. Germline assignment: CDR1 LGHNA and CDR2 YSLEER. V dropped 1 base and J dropped 5; count of bases not matched to a gene: 12. This CDR3 spans 18 amino acids.

The chain has TRBV9 and TRBJ2-3; D may be TRBD2 (6 bases). The germline V and J ends were trimmed by 4 bases and 6 bases, with 18 bases remaining between them. The CDR3 covers 15 residues. Germline V CDR1 and CDR2: SGDLS, YYNGEE. The DNA for the CDR3 is TGTGCCAGCAGCTCCCGATGGGGCGGGACGGATACGCAGTATTTT. Translating gives CASSSRWGGTDTQYF.

This clone appeared once. Other DNA sequences of this sample code for an identical CDR3. V gene TRBV10-3 combines with J gene TRBJ2-7; TRBD1 might be the D (5 bases). The CDR3 has 14 residues. With 2 bases removed from V and 1 base from J, the gap between germline ends came to 9 bases. Germline V gene lookup returns CDR1 ENHRY and CDR2 SYGVKD. The CDR3 DNA reads TGTGCCATCAGTGAGGGTCAGGGATCCTACGAGCAGTACTTC. It codes for CAISEGQGSYEQYF.

This chain joins TRBV19 and TRBJ2-1, with D possibly matching TRBD1 (6 bases). The CDR3 runs 15 residues. Germline lookup yields CDR1 LNHDA and CDR2 SQIVND (reference sequence). Trimming stripped 6 bases from V and 2 bases from J, with 14 bases between. In DNA, the CDR3 is TGTGCCAGTAGCCAACCAGCAGGGGCCTACAATGAGCAGTTCTTC. Translated, it gives CASSQPAGAYNEQFF.

A note on this clone: This sample includes further DNA sequences coding for the same CDR3. The chain links TRBV10-3 to TRBJ2-1, with 9 bases aligning to TRBD1. V lost 0 bases and J lost 4; bases outside the gene matches: 1. CDR3 length: 15 residues. Per the germline V gene, CDR1 is ENHRY and CDR2 is SYGVKD. The CDR3 here is CAISESGQGYNEQFF. CDR3 sequence (DNA): TGTGCCATCAGTGAGTCGGGACAGGGTTACAATGAGCAGTTCTTC.

The J gene is TRBJ2-3, the V gene TRBV11-2, with 7 bases identical to TRBD1. The junction had 13 bases not matched to a gene; V was cut back by 5 bases and J by 2 bases. The CDR3 covers 17 residues. Per the germline V gene, CDR1 is SGHAT and CDR2 is FQNNGV. The CDR3 sequence: CASSIYKGAAYTDTQYF. The CDR3 region has the DNA TGTGCCAGCAGCATTTATAAGGGGGCGGCCTACACAGATACGCAGTATTTT.

The DNA for the CDR3 is TGTGCCAGCAGCCCAGCGGGAGGGCCTGCCGGGGAGCTGTTTTTT. Amino acids: CASSPAGGPAGELFF. This chain joins TRBV9 and TRBJ2-2; 10 bases fit TRBD2. Trimming cost V 4 bases and J 6 bases; bases outside gene matches: 6. The CDR3 covers 15 residues. Germline-derived CDR1 and CDR2 are SGDLS and YYNGEE.

This sequence joins TRBV28 and TRBJ2-7; D uncertain. There are 14 residues in the CDR3. Trimming took 5 bases from V and 3 from J, leaving 14 bases between them. Germline V gene data show CDR1 as MDHEN and CDR2 as SYDVKM. The CDR3 nucleotides read TGTGCCAGCAGTCCGATGCAGAGGTTCTACGAGCAGTACTTC. Its protein product is CASSPMQRFYEQYF.

This rearrangement joins TRBV28 to TRBJ1-5; no clear D gene. Germline CDR1 and CDR2: MDHEN and SYDVKM. The CDR3 runs 13 residues. The V and J ends lost 7 bases and 9 bases respectively, with 16 bases between them. The CDR3 region is CASTPGYLRPQHF. The CDR3 DNA reads TGTGCCAGCACCCCGGGCTATTTGCGGCCCCAGCATTTT. The full variable domain, in which reference TRBV28 and TRBJ1-5 provide the parts outside the CDR3, is DVKVTQSSRYLVKRTGEKVFLECVQDMDHENMFWYRQDPGLGLRLIYFSYDVKMKEKGDIPEGYSVSREKKERFSLILESASTNQTSMYLCASTPGYLRPQHFGDGTRLSIL.

Details on this clone: Distinct nucleotide sequences in the sample also encode this CDR3. The V and J genes are TRBV10-3 and TRBJ2-7; D ambiguous. The CDR3 consists of 11 residues. Trimming removed 2 bases at V and 4 bases at J, with 3 bases between. Germline loops: CDR1 ENHRY, CDR2 SYGVKD. The CDR3 nucleotides read TGTGCCATCAGTGAGCGGTACGAGCAGTACTTC. It translates to CAISERYEQYF.